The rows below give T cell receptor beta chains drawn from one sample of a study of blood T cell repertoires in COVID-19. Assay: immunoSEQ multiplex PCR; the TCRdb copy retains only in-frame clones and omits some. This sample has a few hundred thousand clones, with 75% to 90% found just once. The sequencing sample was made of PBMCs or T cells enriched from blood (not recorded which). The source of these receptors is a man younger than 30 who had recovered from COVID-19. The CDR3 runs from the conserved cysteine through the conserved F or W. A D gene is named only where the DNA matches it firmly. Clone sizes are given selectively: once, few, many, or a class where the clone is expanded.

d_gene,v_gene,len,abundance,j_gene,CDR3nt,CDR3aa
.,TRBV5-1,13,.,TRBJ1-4,TGCGCCAGCAATGGGGGACTTAATGAAAAACTGTTTTTT,CASNGGLNEKLFF
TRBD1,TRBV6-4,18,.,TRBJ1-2,TGTGCCAGCAGTGAGCCCCAAATTATACAGGGGACTAACTATGGCTACACCTTC,CASSEPQIIQGTNYGYTF
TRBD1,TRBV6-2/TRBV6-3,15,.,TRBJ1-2,TGTGCCAGCAGCGACCTAGGGGGCACCCCCTATGGCTACACCTTC,CASSDLGGTPYGYTF
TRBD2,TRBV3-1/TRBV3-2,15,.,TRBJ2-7,TGTGCCAGCAGCCAGGGCGGGGGGGGCTCCTACGAGCAGTACTTC,CASSQGGGGSYEQYF
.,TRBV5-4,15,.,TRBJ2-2,TGTGCCAGCAGCCCCCTGAGGGAAAACACCGGGGAGCTGTTTTTT,CASSPLRENTGELFF
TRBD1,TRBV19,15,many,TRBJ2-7,TGTGCCAGTAGTGACTGGACAGGGGGCATCCACGAGCAGTACTTC,CASSDWTGGIHEQYF
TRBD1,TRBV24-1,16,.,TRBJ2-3,TGTGCCACCAGTGATTTGCGGGGACAGAACACAGATACGCAGTATTTT,CATSDLRGQNTDTQYF
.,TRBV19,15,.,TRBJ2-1,TGTGCCAGTAGTATCCGTAAGAGCTCCTACAATGAGCAGTTCTTC,CASSIRKSSYNEQFF
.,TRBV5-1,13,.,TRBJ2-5,TGCGCCAGCAGCTTCGGGGACTCGGAGACCCAGTACTTC,CASSFGDSETQYF
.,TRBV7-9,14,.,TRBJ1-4,TGTGCCAGCAGGCAGGACACGCCTTTTGAAAAACTGTTTTTT,CASRQDTPFEKLFF
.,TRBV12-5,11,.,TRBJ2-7,TGTGCTAGTGGTTTACTCTACGAGCAGTACTTC,CASGLLYEQYF
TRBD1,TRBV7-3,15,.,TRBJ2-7,TGTGCCAGCAGCCCGACAGGGGTATCGGCCTACGAGCAGTACTTC,CASSPTGVSAYEQYF
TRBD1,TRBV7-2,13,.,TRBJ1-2,TGTGCCAGCAGACTAAACAGGGGAGATGGCTACACCTTC,CASRLNRGDGYTF
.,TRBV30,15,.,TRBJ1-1,TGTGCCTGGACCCCGGGACACAGGACCAACACTGAAGCTTTCTTT,CAWTPGHRTNTEAFF
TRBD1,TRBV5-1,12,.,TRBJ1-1,TGCGCCAGCAGCCCCGTCCCGGGACAGGAATTCTTT,CASSPVPGQEFF
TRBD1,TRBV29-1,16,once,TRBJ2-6,TGCAGCGTTGGGGGGGACAGGGGGCCTGGGGCCAACGTCCTGACTTTC,CSVGGDRGPGANVLTF
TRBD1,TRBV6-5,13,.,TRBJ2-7,TGTGCCAGCAGAACAGGGGGTTCCTACGAGCAGTACTTC,CASRTGGSYEQYF
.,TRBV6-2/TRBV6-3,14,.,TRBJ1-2,TGTGCCAGCAGTTACACGCTTCTATGGGCTGGCTACACCTTC,CASSYTLLWAGYTF
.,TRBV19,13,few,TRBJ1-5,TGTGCCAGTAGTATAGATCGGGGTCAGCCCCAGCATTTT,CASSIDRGQPQHF
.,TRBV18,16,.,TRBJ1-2,TGTGCCAGCTCACCACCGGGTACGGGATCGGGCTATGGCTACACCTTC,CASSPPGTGSGYGYTF
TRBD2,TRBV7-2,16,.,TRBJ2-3,TGTGCCAGCAGCTTAAGGACTAGCGGTAGCACAGATACGCAGTATTTT,CASSLRTSGSTDTQYF
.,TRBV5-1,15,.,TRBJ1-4,TGCGCCAGCAGCCTTCTGGGGACATCTAATGAAAAACTGTTTTTT,CASSLLGTSNEKLFF
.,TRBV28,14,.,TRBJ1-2,TGTGCCAGCAGGGGGAAACAGGGCTTTGGTGGCTACACCTTC,CASRGKQGFGGYTF
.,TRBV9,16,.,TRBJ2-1,TGTGCCAGCAGCGTAGGACTGTCGAGCTCCTACAATGAGCAGTTCTTC,CASSVGLSSSYNEQFF
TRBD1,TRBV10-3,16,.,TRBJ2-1,TGTGCCATCAGCCGAGCTCGACAGGGCGAGGACAATGAGCAGTTCTTC,CAISRARQGEDNEQFF
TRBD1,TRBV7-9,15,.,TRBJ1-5,TGTGCCAGCAGCCAGAGACAGGGGTTAGAGCAGCCCCAGCATTTT,CASSQRQGLEQPQHF
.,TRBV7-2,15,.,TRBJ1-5,TGTGCCAGCAGCTATCAGGGATCTGGGAATCAGCCCCAGCATTTT,CASSYQGSGNQPQHF
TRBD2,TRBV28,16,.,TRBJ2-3,TGTGCCAGCAGTTTAGTCCCTAGCGGGATCACAGATACGCAGTATTTT,CASSLVPSGITDTQYF
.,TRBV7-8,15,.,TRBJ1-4,TGTGCCAGCAGCTTATGGGGAGGTGCTAATGAAAAACTGTTTTTT,CASSLWGGANEKLFF
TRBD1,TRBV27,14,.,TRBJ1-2,TGTGCCAGCAGAGCCCTGACAGGGGACTATGGCTACACCTTC,CASRALTGDYGYTF
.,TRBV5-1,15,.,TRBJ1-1,TGCGCCAGCAGCTTGGAGGCAGGATTGAACACTGAAGCTTTCTTT,CASSLEAGLNTEAFF
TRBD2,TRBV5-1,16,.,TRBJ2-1,TGCGCCAGCAGCCCCGGACTAGCGGGAGCCTACAATGAGCAGTTCTTC,CASSPGLAGAYNEQFF
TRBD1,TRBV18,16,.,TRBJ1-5,TGTGCCAGCTCACCCGCTTTTGACAGGGTAAATCAGCCCCAGCATTTT,CASSPAFDRVNQPQHF
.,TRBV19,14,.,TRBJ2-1,TGTGCCAGTAGTATAGGATGGCTTGCGGGAGAGCAGTTCTTC,CASSIGWLAGEQFF
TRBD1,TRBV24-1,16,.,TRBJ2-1,TGTGCCACCAGTGCGCCAGGGGGTAACTCCTACAATGAGCAGTTCTTC,CATSAPGGNSYNEQFF
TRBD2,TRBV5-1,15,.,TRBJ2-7,TGCGCCAGCAGCTTGTCGTCTAGCGGGATCTACGAGCAGTACTTC,CASSLSSSGIYEQYF
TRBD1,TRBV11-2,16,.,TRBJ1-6,TGTGCCAGCAGCTTAGATAGACAGGGGTTAAGTTCACCCCTCCACTTT,CASSLDRQGLSSPLHF
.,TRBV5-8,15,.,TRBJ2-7,TGTGCCAGCAGCCTCCGGGACACCCGCCCCTACGAGCAGTACTTC,CASSLRDTRPYEQYF
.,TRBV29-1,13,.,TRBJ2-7,TGCAGCGTTCTGAGGGAGAGCTCCTACGAGCAGTACTTC,CSVLRESSYEQYF
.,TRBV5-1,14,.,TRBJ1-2,TGCGCCAGCGCGCCCGACAGAGCTAACTATGGCTACACCTTC,CASAPDRANYGYTF
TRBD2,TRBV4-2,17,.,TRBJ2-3,TGTGCCAGCAGCCGTAGCGGGGGGCTTCCTAGCACAGATACGCAGTATTTT,CASSRSGGLPSTDTQYF
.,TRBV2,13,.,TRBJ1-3,TGTGCCAGCAAGCGGCCCTCTGGAAACACCATATATTTT,CASKRPSGNTIYF
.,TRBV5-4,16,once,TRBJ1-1,TGTGCCAGCAGCTTGGAAGAAATCTCAGGGAACACTGAAGCTTTCTTT,CASSLEEISGNTEAFF
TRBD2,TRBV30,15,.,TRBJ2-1,TGTGCCTGGAGTGTTATAGCGGGAGGCCACAATGAGCAGTTCTTC,CAWSVIAGGHNEQFF
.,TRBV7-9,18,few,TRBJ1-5,TGTGCCAGCAGCTCATACAGTCTACAGGGTAATAGCAATCAGCCCCAGCATTTT,CASSSYSLQGNSNQPQHF
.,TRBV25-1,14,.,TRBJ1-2,TGTGCCAGCGGCTCTGGGCACGTTGACTATGGCTACACCTTC,CASGSGHVDYGYTF
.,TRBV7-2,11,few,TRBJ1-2,TGTGCCATCCAGGTGAACTATGGCTACACCTTC,CAIQVNYGYTF
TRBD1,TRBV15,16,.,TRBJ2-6,TGTGCCACCGAAACAGGGGGCGCCGGTGTGGCCAACGTCCTGACTTTC,CATETGGAGVANVLTF
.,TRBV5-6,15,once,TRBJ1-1,TGTGCCAGCAGCTTGAGTGATAGATTTAAAGGAGCAGCTTTCTTT,CASSLSDRFKGAAFF
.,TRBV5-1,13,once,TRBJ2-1,TGCGCCAGCAGCGGCTCTGGCTACAATGAGCAGTTCTTC,CASSGSGYNEQFF
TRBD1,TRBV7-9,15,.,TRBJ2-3,TGTGCCAGCAGCCCCGCGGACAGGGCCTCAGATACGCAGTATTTT,CASSPADRASDTQYF
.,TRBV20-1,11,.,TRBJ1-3,TGCAGTGCTAGAGATCTAAACACCATATATTTT,CSARDLNTIYF
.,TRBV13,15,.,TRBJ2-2,TGTGCCAGCAGCAACCTGCCGGGATGGACCGGGGAGCTGTTTTTT,CASSNLPGWTGELFF
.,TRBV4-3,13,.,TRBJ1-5,TGCGCCAGCAGCCAAGACCTAGATCAGCCCCAGCATTTT,CASSQDLDQPQHF
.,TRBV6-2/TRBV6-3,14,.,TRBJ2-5,TGTGCCAGCAGTATTACCCCGGGTCAAGAGACCCAGTACTTC,CASSITPGQETQYF